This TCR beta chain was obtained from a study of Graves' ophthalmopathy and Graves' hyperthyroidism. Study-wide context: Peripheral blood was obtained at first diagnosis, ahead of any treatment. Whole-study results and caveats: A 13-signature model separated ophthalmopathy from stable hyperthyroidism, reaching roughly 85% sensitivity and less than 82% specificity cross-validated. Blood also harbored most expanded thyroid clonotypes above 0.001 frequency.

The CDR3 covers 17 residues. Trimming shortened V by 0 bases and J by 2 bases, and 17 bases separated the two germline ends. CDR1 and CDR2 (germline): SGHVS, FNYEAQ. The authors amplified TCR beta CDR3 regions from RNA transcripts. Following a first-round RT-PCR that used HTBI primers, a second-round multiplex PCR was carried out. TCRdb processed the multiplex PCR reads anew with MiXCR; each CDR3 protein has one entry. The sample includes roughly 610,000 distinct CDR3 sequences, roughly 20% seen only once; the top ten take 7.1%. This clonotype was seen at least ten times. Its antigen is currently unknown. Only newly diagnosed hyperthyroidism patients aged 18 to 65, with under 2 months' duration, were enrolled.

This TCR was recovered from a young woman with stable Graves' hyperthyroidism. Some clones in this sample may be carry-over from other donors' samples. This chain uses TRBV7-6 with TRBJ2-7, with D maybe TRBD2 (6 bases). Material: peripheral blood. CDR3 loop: CASSLATDEGGTYEQYF. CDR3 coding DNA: TGTGCCAGCAGCTTAGCGACCGATGAGGGAGGAACCTACGAGCAGTACTTC.